The source of this TCR beta chain is a study of neoadjuvant anti-PD-1 for oral cavity cancer. Findings and caveats of the study: TCR analyses covered only a few patients per response group.

Concerning this clone itself: The antigen is undetermined.

Most PBMC samples had approximately 440 ng input DNA in six replicates. The protocol was immunoSEQ multiplex PCR, while the TCRdb copy is restricted to in-frame clones and leaves out a portion. Altogether over 65,000 clones are present, roughly 81% being singletons, with the ten largest covering about 3.4%. V was clipped by 3 bases and J by 5 bases; unmatched bases: 6. Per the germline V gene, CDR1 is LNHNV and CDR2 is YYDKDF (reference sequence). There are 17 residues in the CDR3. Sample time point: after neoadjuvant nivolumab, at surgical resection. The receptor was derived from a person aged 35 to 85 with oral cavity squamous cell carcinoma. The sample in question was PBMCs, obtained after nivolumab (anti-PD-1) treatment. This sequence joins TRBV15 and TRBJ2-2; 13 nucleotides match TRBD2. The CDR3 DNA reads TGTGCCACCAGCAGGGACACTAGCGGGAGGGCGACCGGGGAGCTGTTTTTT. This codes for CATSRDTSGRATGELFF. The full variable domain, in which reference TRBV15 and TRBJ2-2 provide the parts outside the CDR3, is DAMVIQNPRYQVTQFGKPVTLSCSQTLNHNVMYWYQQKSSQAPKLLFHYYDKDFNNEADTPDNFQSRRPNTSFCFLDIRSPGLGDTAMYLCATSRDTSGRATGELFFGEGSRLTVL.